A single sample gave rise to the 19 T cell receptor beta chains below, sequenced in a study of T cell responses to AZD1222 COVID-19 vaccine (dated by TCRdb to the early 2020s). The sample's time point label is to be understood as: baseline before first vaccination. Preparation of the library involved the immunoSEQ multiplex PCR assay. Not all clones reach the TCRdb copy of this immuneACCESS table, which keeps in-frame sequences only. Checked studies attribute under half of the gap to unresolved V genes and leave the rest unexplained. This sample comprises 110,000 to 150,000 clones, over 90% of them detected only once. The ten largest clones represent just over 5% of the sample. The starting material was peripheral blood, obtained on day 0 of AZD1222 vaccination. Source of these receptors: an adult in good health.

CDR3 in amino acids: CASSLGWREQYF. The CDR3 DNA sequence: TGTGCCAGCAGCTTAGGTTGGAGGGAGCAGTACTTC. This chain connects TRBV11-2 to TRBJ2-7, with D maybe TRBD2 (5 bases). CDR3 length equals 12 residues. V lost 1 base and J 7 bases, leaving 8 bases between the germline ends. Germline-derived CDR1 and CDR2 are SGHAT and FQNNGV.

V and J are TRBV12-3 or TRBV12-4 and TRBJ2-7; weak D call: TRBD1 (6 bases). The CDR3 consists of 13 residues. V was clipped by 7 bases and J by 5 bases, with 15 bases between them. The CDR3 DNA reads as TGTGCCAGCACCTTTACAGGGATTCACGAGCAGTACTTC. Protein product: CASTFTGIHEQYF.

This clone was found a few times. This chain joins TRBV18 and TRBJ1-6, with D uncertain. With 2 bases removed from V and 8 bases from J, the gap between germline ends came to 7 bases. The CDR3 is 13 residues long. Germline V gene sequence: CDR1 KGHSH, CDR2 LQKENI. CDR3 sequence (DNA): TGTGCCAGCTCACCAGGGGAGGATTCACCCCTCCACTTT. Translated, it gives CASSPGEDSPLHF.

The chain carries TRBV7-2 and TRBJ2-5; tentative D call: TRBD2 (5 bases). The CDR3 loop spans 15 amino acids. The ends were cut back, 5 bases at V and 1 base at J, with 14 bases in the middle. Germline V gene data show CDR1 as SGHTA and CDR2 as FQGNSA. The CDR3 DNA reads TGTGCCAGCAGCCTCAGCCGTGGGAGCCAAGAGACCCAGTACTTC. Translation: CASSLSRGSQETQYF.

The V and J genes are TRBV5-4 and TRBJ2-2; D gene ambiguous. Trimming removed 0 bases at V and 3 bases at J, with 9 bases between. The CDR3 has 15 residues. Germline V gene sequence: CDR1 SGHNT, CDR2 YYREEE (reference sequence). The DNA of the CDR3 is TGTGCCAGCAGCTTGGTAGGCCAATACACCGGGGAGCTGTTTTTT. Translated, it gives CASSLVGQYTGELFF.

A remark on this clone: Other DNA sequences in this specimen translate into the identical CDR3. The chain recombines TRBV5-1 with TRBJ2-3; no reliable D call. V lost 2 bases and J 0 bases, leaving 7 bases between the germline ends. The CDR3 is 14 residues long. CDR1 is SGHRS and CDR2 is YFSETQ in the germline V gene. The CDR3 sequence is CASSLEGSTDTQYF. In DNA, the CDR3 is TGCGCCAGCAGCTTAGAAGGGAGCACAGATACGCAGTATTTT.

This clone is termed medium-sized (0.01 to 0.1%). This chain links TRBV18 with TRBJ1-1; no definite D call. The CDR3 contains 13 residues. Between the trimmed V and J ends, which lost 2 bases and 1 base, there was a span of 5 bases. CDR1 is KGHSH, CDR2 LQKENI, per germline. In DNA, the CDR3 is TGTGCCAGCTCACCAATGGGGAACACTGAAGCTTTCTTT. Amino acid sequence: CASSPMGNTEAFF. The whole variable domain, filled in from reference TRBV18 and TRBJ1-1, reads NAGVMQNPRHLVRRRGQEARLRCSPMKGHSHVYWYRQLPEEGLKFMVYLQKENIIDESGMPKERFSAEFPKEGPSILRIQQVVRGDSAAYFCASSPMGNTEAFFGQGTRLTVV.

The gene calls are TRBV11-2 and TRBJ2-1; 8 bases agree with TRBD2. With 8 bases clipped from V and 4 bases from J, the junction kept 4 bases outside the gene matches. The CDR3 sequence is 13 residues long. Per the germline V gene, CDR1 is SGHAT and CDR2 is FQNNGV. CDR3 DNA: TGTGCCAGCCCGAGCGGGGGATACAATGAGCAGTTCTTC. As protein: CASPSGGYNEQFF. Full variable domain (remainder filled in from reference TRBV11-2 and TRBJ2-1): EAGVAQSPRYKIIEKRQSVAFWCNPISGHATLYWYQQILGQGPKLLIQFQNNGVVDDSQLPKDRFSAERLKGVDSTLKIQPAKLEDSAVYLCASPSGGYNEQFFGPGTRLTVL.

This clone turned up a few times. The junction departs from the called germline gene at one end, perhaps through a read error. The CDR3 sequence: CASTVGTHNEKLFF. CDR3 bases: TGTGCCAGCACCGTAGGGACCCATAATGAAAAACTGTTTTTT. The chain uses TRBV9 and TRBJ1-4; tentatively, D is TRBD1 (5 bases). The CDR3 covers 14 residues. In germline, CDR1 is SGDLS, CDR2 YYNGEE.

This chain uses TRBV18 with TRBJ1-5; no clear D gene. The CDR3 consists of 13 residues. V was trimmed by 4 bases and J by 4 bases, leaving 8 bases between them. Germline V lookup: CDR1 KGHSH, CDR2 LQKENI. CDR3 sequence: CASSQTPNQPQHF. As DNA, the CDR3 is TGTGCCAGCTCACAGACACCAAATCAGCCCCAGCATTTT.

The CDR3 spells CASSYGSTGGYTF. In DNA, the CDR3 is TGTGCCAGCAGTTACGGCAGCACTGGAGGCTACACCTTC. The J gene is TRBJ1-2, the V gene TRBV6-5; D is unclear. From germline, CDR1 is MNHEY and CDR2 SVGAGI. Trimming left V 2 bases short and J 8 bases short, with 12 bases between. The CDR3 length is 13 residues.

The chain uses TRBV29-1 and TRBJ1-1; tentatively, D is TRBD1 (5 bases). Germline lookup yields CDR1 SQVTM and CDR2 ANQGSEA. The V gene lost 4 bases and the J gene lost 1 base, with 10 bases spanning the gap. The CDR3 sequence is 13 residues long. CDR3 nucleotide sequence: TGCAGCGTTGTCCCGGGGGGGAACACTGAAGCTTTCTTT. Its protein is CSVVPGGNTEAFF. Variable domain in full (rest from reference TRBV29-1 and TRBJ1-1): SAVISQKPSRDICQRGTSLTIQCQVDSQVTMMFWYRQQPGQSLTLIATANQGSEATYESGFVIDKFPISRPNLTFSTLTVSNMSPEDSSIYLCSVVPGGNTEAFFGQGTRLTVV.

V usage is TRBV6-5 and J usage is TRBJ1-1; TRBD1 matches 9 bases. The trim removed 5 bases at V and 1 base at J, leaving 5 bases unmatched. From germline, CDR1 is MNHEY and CDR2 SVGAGI. The length of the CDR3 is 15 residues. The CDR3 DNA is TGTGCCAGCAGTCATCGGGACAGGGAGAACACTGAAGCTTTCTTT. Amino acid sequence: CASSHRDRENTEAFF.

The V gene is TRBV24-1, the J gene TRBJ2-1; D is perhaps TRBD1 (6 bases). The CDR3 extends over 14 amino acids. CDR1 and CDR2 from the germline V gene are KGHDR and SFDVKD. V lost 0 bases to trimming and J lost 7 bases, with 9 bases between them. The CDR3 spells CATSDLDRSNEQFF. CDR3 nucleotide sequence: TGTGCCACCAGTGATTTGGACAGGTCGAATGAGCAGTTCTTC.

The chain uses TRBV29-1 and TRBJ1-4, with unresolved D. Germline V gene data show CDR1 as SQVTM and CDR2 as ANQGSEA. Between the trimmed V and J ends, which lost 7 bases and 0 bases, there was a span of 9 bases. This CDR3 has 13 amino acids. The CDR3 reads CSAAFATNEKLFF. Here the CDR3 DNA reads TGCAGCGCGGCATTTGCAACTAATGAAAAACTGTTTTTT.

This clone has a single count. This CDR3 is also generated by other DNA sequences in the sample. This chain connects TRBV5-4 to TRBJ2-1, with 10 bases lining up with TRBD2. The length of the CDR3 is 13 residues. V lost 2 bases, J lost 7 bases, and 0 bases stayed unmatched. The V gene's germline CDR1 is SGHNT and CDR2 YYREEE (reference sequence). The DNA of the CDR3 is TGTGCCAGCAGCTTAGCGGGAGGGAATGAGCAGTTCTTC. As protein: CASSLAGGNEQFF.

The chain couples TRBV10-3 to TRBJ2-2; D gene uncertain. The V end was cut by 6 bases, the J end by 5 bases, with 4 bases between. CDR3 size: 11 residues. CDR1 is ENHRY, CDR2 SYGVKD, per germline. The CDR3 reads CAIRETGELFF. The CDR3 coding sequence is TGTGCCATCAGAGAGACCGGGGAGCTGTTTTTT.

This rearrangement joins TRBV5-6 to TRBJ2-7, with D unresolved. Germline V CDR1 and CDR2: SGHDT, YYEEEE. CDR3 size: 14 residues. Trimming cost V 1 base and J 1 base, with 9 bases left between them. The CDR3 sequence: CASSLNPNSYEQYF. CDR3 coding DNA: TGTGCCAGCAGCTTGAACCCCAATTCCTACGAGCAGTACTTC. The whole variable domain, filled in from reference TRBV5-6 and TRBJ2-7, reads DAGVTQSPTHLIKTRGQQVTLRCSPKSGHDTVSWYQQALGQGPQFIFQYYEEEERQRGNFPDRFSGHQFPNYSSELNVNALLLGDSALYLCASSLNPNSYEQYFGPGTRLTVT.

The V call is TRBV4-1, the J call TRBJ2-3, with 8 bases aligning to TRBD2. J gave up 4 bases and V 0 bases, and 12 bases lay outside the gene matches. This CDR3 has 18 residues. CDR1 and CDR2 (germline): MGHRA, YSYEKL. CDR3 DNA: TGCGCCAGCAGCCAAGATAAACGGCTAGCGGGCCTACCAGATACGCAGTATTTT. As protein: CASSQDKRLAGLPDTQYF.